Detailed here is one T cell receptor (beta chain). This sample is drawn from a study of blood T cell repertoires in COVID-19. Study context: COVID-19 samples from acute and convalescent phases originated in the United States, Italy and Spain.

The table came from immunoSEQ multiplex PCR; TCRdb's copy has only in-frame clones and leaves some out. The sample yields about 15,000 clones, more than 70% seen once. This CDR3 spans 17 amino acids. Germline V gene sequence: CDR1 LNHDA, CDR2 SQIVND (reference sequence). After removal of 3 bases from V and 9 bases from J, the junction contained 12 bases not matched to a gene. The rearrangement joins TRBV19 to TRBJ2-1, with 12 bases that match TRBD1. The receptor was isolated from a human donor in a cohort sampled during active COVID-19. The material sequenced was peripheral blood. The CDR3 nucleotides read TGTGCCAGTAGTATTCTCCCCGGGACAGGGGGCTCGGGTGAGCAGTTCTTC. Protein sequence: CASSILPGTGGSGEQFF.